This TCR beta chain was found in a study of cytomegalovirus exposure and HLA in healthy donors. Points from the study as a whole: Across all donors, roughly uniform sequencing depth was an assumption of the presence/absence analyses. Per published reports, the classifier diagnosed cytomegalovirus status with high specificity and sensitivity.

The ends lost 6 bases at V and 4 bases at J; junction bases unmatched: 6. CDR3 length: 14 residues. Per germline, CDR1 MDHEN and CDR2 SYDVKM. The PCR was carried out with 60 Vbeta primers and 13 Jbeta primers. In the study's own analysis: It was a later analysis that counted 79 million or so unique TCR beta chains, of which some 9.9 million were shared. Data came from immunoSEQ multiplex PCR; TCRdb stores just in-frame clones and leaves some out. Clone size and V and J calls were adopted from that table, with D and trimming inferred from the DNA. The sample yields about 140,000 clones, nearly 80% seen once. Worth noting for this clone: Its target is not known.

The rearrangement joins TRBV28 to TRBJ1-2; 9 bases line up with TRBD1. The sequenced sample was PBMCs. This receptor was obtained from a man aged 25-40 years in good health and CMV-seronegative. CDR3 protein: CASSLPTGGYGYTF. The CDR3 DNA reads as TGTGCCAGCAGCTTGCCGACAGGGGGCTATGGCTACACCTTC.